This T cell receptor beta chain came from a study of vaccination effects on CD4 cells after COVID-19. As for the study in general: Participants completed two doses of the BNT162b2 or mRNA-1273 vaccine. Both of the two convalescent patients gave a sample, one 16 days and one a week before vaccination. Points from the study as a whole: Marked contraction was observed in infection-induced and vaccine-induced clones late after vaccination.

After expansion with viral peptide pools in the ViraFEST assay, antigen-specific CD4+ T cells were sequenced. Subsequent to 10 days of culture, CD4+ T cells were isolated. The person had PCR-confirmed SARS-CoV-2 infection between March and December 2020. For the negative control culture, a pool of HIV-1 Nef peptides was used. Assay: immunoSEQ multiplex PCR; the TCRdb copy retains only in-frame clones and omits some. The sample yields tens of thousands of clones, roughly 73% seen once. Trimming cost V 3 bases and J 3 bases; bases outside gene matches: 15. Germline values: CDR1 KGHSH, CDR2 LQKENI. CDR3 length equals 19 residues. In the case of this clone: Its antigen is not identified.

The sequencing used CD4+ T cells from PBMCs cultured with HIV peptides, collected before COVID-19 vaccination. Subset of the sample: HIV-1 Nef peptide pool negative control/reference culture. The chain carries TRBV18 and TRBJ2-3; 10 positions agree with TRBD2. The receptor's source is a human donor who had a prior SARS-CoV-2 infection. The CDR3 bases are TGTGCCAGCTCACCCCGAGGGGCGGTAGCGGGGGGCCCAACAGATACGCAGTATTTT. Translated: CASSPRGAVAGGPTDTQYF.